This TCR beta chain was captured by sequencing in a study of CD8+ T cells in alopecia areata. At the level of the study: The duration of tofacitinib was 6 to 18 months, with 6 months off drug afterward.

RNA extraction and reverse transcription yielded cDNA as sequencing template. Here immunoSEQ multiplex PCR was the method, and the copy in TCRdb shows in-frame clones only, minus some. The profile covers over 200,000 clones, with about three fifths appearing a single time and approximately 0.5% taken by the ten largest. This clone occurred a few times. Looked up from germline, CDR1 is SQVTM and CDR2 is ANQGSEA. CDR3 length: 12 amino acids. The junction had 5 bases not matched to a gene; V was cut back by 5 bases and J by 4 bases. This clonotype was obtained from a human donor with alopecia areata. J is TRBJ2-7 and V is TRBV29-1; TRBD2 matches 7 bases. The material was CD4+ T cells sorted from blood, obtained at week 0. DNA for the CDR3: TGCAGCGTTAAGATCGGGAGGTACGAGCAGTACTTC. Translating gives CSVKIGRYEQYF.